Below, 4 T cell receptor beta chains from the same sample are listed, as sequenced in a study of vaccination and CD4 T cells after COVID-19. Cultured CD4+ T cells had their DNA profiled by the Oncomine TCR Beta short-read assay. TCRdb re-analysed the PCR reads in MiXCR, keeping a single row per CDR3 protein. The data contain 10,000 to 15,000 distinct CDR3 sequences, around 74% of them singletons. The treatment denotes: 10-day PBMC culture with coronavirus spike peptide pools or control peptides (ViraFEST assay). No antigen is known for these receptors. The material was CD4+ T cells from blood, cultured in vitro, obtained after SARS-CoV-2 vaccination. These receptors were obtained from a human donor who received a COVID-19 vaccine.

This clonotype was recorded only once. The CDR3 spells CASSLWGGGASDTQYF. As DNA, the CDR3 is TGTGCCAGCAGCTTATGGGGCGGGGGGGCATCAGATACGCAGTATTTT. This rearrangement joins TRBV11-2 to TRBJ2-3, with 9 bases aligning to TRBD2. The CDR3 consists of 16 residues. Trimming cost V 2 bases and J 4 bases; bases outside gene matches: 7. In germline, CDR1 is SGHAT, CDR2 FQNNGV.

Only a few counts were recorded for this clonotype. V and J are TRBV28 and TRBJ1-1, with D maybe TRBD1 (6 bases). The CDR3 runs to 14 residues. Germline CDR1 MDHEN, CDR2 SYDVKM. V lost 6 bases and J lost 3, with 14 bases in between. CDR3 sequence reads: CASRGGGSYTEAFF. The CDR3 nucleotides are TGTGCCAGCAGGGGGGGCGGTTCGTACACTGAAGCTTTCTTT.

A single count supports this clonotype. The J gene is TRBJ1-2, the V gene TRBV6-1; tentatively, D is TRBD1 (5 bases). CDR3 length: 13 residues. The germline CDR1 and CDR2 sequences are MNHNS and SASEGT. V dropped 10 bases and J dropped 5 bases, with 17 bases sitting between them. CDR3 DNA sequence: TGTGCCATCGCGACCGGGACGCATTATGGCTACACCTTC. It codes for CAIATGTHYGYTF.

The genes are TRBV25-1 and TRBJ1-5, with TRBD1 as a possible D gene (6 bases). The CDR3 spans 16 residues. V shed 6 bases and J shed 0 bases, with 15 bases lying between them. CDR1 and CDR2 from the germline V gene are MGHDK and SYGVNS. CDR3 DNA: TGTGCCAGCAGGGCTCAGGGGTTTCTTAGCAATCAGCCCCAGCATTTT. Encoded protein: CASRAQGFLSNQPQHF.